This T cell receptor beta chain was observed in a study of graft-versus-host responses after intestinal transplantation. A word on this clone: Its target is not known.

Study observations and caveats: Allograft graft-versus-host to host-versus-graft clonal ratios ran high in patients with graft-donor T cell macrochimerism.

Sequenced by immunoSEQ multiplex PCR; TCRdb stores in-frame clones only, minus some. The sample yields around 95,000 clones, less than 90% seen once. Germline CDR1 reads SGHRS; CDR2 reads YFSETQ. The CDR3 spans 14 residues. Trimming shortened V by 5 bases and J by 0 bases, and 9 bases separated the two germline ends. The sequencing used unstimulated CD4+ T cells sorted from spleen or lymph node cells, collected before transplant. The clonotype was recovered from a human donor who was the organ donor for an intestinal transplant. V is TRBV5-1 and J is TRBJ2-1, with a possible D match to TRBD1 (5 bases). CDR3 amino acids: CASSQGPSYNEQFF. Here the CDR3 DNA reads TGCGCCAGCAGTCAGGGCCCCTCCTACAATGAGCAGTTCTTC.